Shown below are 2 T cell receptor beta chains from a single sample sequenced in a study of OX40 agonist ivuxolimab in advanced cancers. Sequencing was performed with immunoSEQ multiplex PCR; in TCRdb, only in-frame clones are kept and a portion is missing. The sample yields tens of thousands of clones, about 89% seen once. Sequenced here: CD4+ or CD8+ T cells sorted from blood, sampled in a trial of the OX40 agonist ivuxolimab. These receptor sequences come from an adult with an advanced solid tumor such as melanoma, head and neck, liver or kidney cancer.

J is TRBJ1-1 and V is TRBV15; perhaps TRBD1 as D (5 bases). The CDR3 has 16 amino acids. Germline V gene lookup returns CDR1 LNHNV and CDR2 YYDKDF (reference sequence). V lost 1 base to trimming and J lost 8 bases, with 20 bases between them. CDR3 DNA: TGTGCCACCAGCAGAGGGGGGGAACAGGTGAGGCTGGAAGCTTTCTTT. The encoded protein is CATSRGGEQVRLEAFF.

The chain combines TRBV5-6 with TRBJ2-5; 9 bases are a match to TRBD2. V was clipped by 3 bases and J by 2 bases; unmatched bases: 2. The CDR3 extends over 14 amino acids. Germline-derived CDR1 and CDR2 are SGHDT and YYEEEE. CDR3: CASSYTSGQETQYF. The CDR3 DNA follows: TGTGCCAGCAGCTATACTAGCGGGCAAGAGACCCAGTACTTC.